The rows below give T cell receptor beta chains drawn from one sample of a study of control samples from healthy donors and cancer patients. The protocol was immunoSEQ multiplex PCR, while the TCRdb copy is restricted to in-frame clones and leaves out a portion. The sample shows under 150,000 clones, around 87% of them seen only once. The sequencing sample was made of PBMCs. The receptors stem from a woman in her fifties or sixties with colorectal cancer. Each CDR3 is given with its conserved first and last residue. D genes are given only for firm matches. The size entry is marked missing in some rows and otherwise reads once, few, many or a size class.

J gene: TRBJ1-2; clone size: -; D gene: TRBD1; CDR3 length: 14; V gene: TRBV6-5; CDR3 protein: CASRKTGGSYGYTF; CDR3 DNA: TGTGCCAGCAGAAAGACAGGGGGTAGCTATGGCTACACCTTC
J gene: TRBJ2-3; clone size: -; D gene: -; CDR3 length: 13; V gene: TRBV7-9; CDR3 protein: CASSLVGLDTQYF; CDR3 DNA: TGTGCCAGCAGCTTAGTGGGGTTGGATACGCAGTATTTT
J gene: TRBJ1-2; clone size: once; D gene: TRBD1; CDR3 length: 16; V gene: TRBV5-1; CDR3 protein: CASSLAYRGSNYGYTF; CDR3 DNA: TGCGCCAGCAGCTTGGCGTACAGGGGGTCTAACTATGGCTACACCTTC
J gene: TRBJ2-5; clone size: few; D gene: TRBD1; CDR3 length: 15; V gene: TRBV5-4; CDR3 protein: CASSWRTGGPKTQYF; CDR3 DNA: TGTGCCAGCAGCTGGCGAACAGGGGGCCCGAAGACCCAGTACTTC
J gene: TRBJ1-1; clone size: -; D gene: -; CDR3 length: 13; V gene: TRBV2; CDR3 protein: CASSVGGTTEAFF; CDR3 DNA: TGTGCCAGCAGTGTAGGAGGGACCACTGAAGCTTTCTTT
J gene: TRBJ2-3; clone size: -; D gene: TRBD2; CDR3 length: 16; V gene: TRBV18; CDR3 protein: CASSPEVAGSTDTQYF; CDR3 DNA: TGTGCCAGCTCACCAGAGGTAGCGGGTAGCACAGATACGCAGTATTTT
J gene: TRBJ1-4; clone size: many; D gene: -; CDR3 length: 15; V gene: TRBV3-1/TRBV3-2; CDR3 protein: CASSRGPATNEKLFF; CDR3 DNA: TGTGCCAGCAGCCGAGGCCCAGCAACTAATGAAAAACTGTTTTTT
J gene: TRBJ2-3; clone size: -; D gene: -; CDR3 length: 16; V gene: TRBV19; CDR3 protein: CASSALARSGPDTQYF; CDR3 DNA: TGTGCCAGTAGTGCTCTCGCTCGTAGCGGACCAGATACGCAGTATTTT
J gene: TRBJ1-2; clone size: -; D gene: -; CDR3 length: 12; V gene: TRBV7-2; CDR3 protein: CASSLSGGRATF; CDR3 DNA: TGTGCCAGCAGCTTATCTGGGGGGCGGGCCACCTTC
J gene: TRBJ2-7; clone size: -; D gene: TRBD1; CDR3 length: 12; V gene: TRBV12-3/TRBV12-4; CDR3 protein: CASSSTGMKQYF; CDR3 DNA: TGTGCCAGCAGTTCGACAGGGATGAAGCAGTACTTC
J gene: TRBJ2-4; clone size: -; D gene: TRBD2; CDR3 length: 15; V gene: TRBV27; CDR3 protein: CASSLLAGVKNIQYF; CDR3 DNA: TGTGCCAGCAGTTTACTAGCGGGAGTCAAAAACATTCAGTACTTC
J gene: TRBJ1-2; clone size: few; D gene: TRBD1; CDR3 length: 13; V gene: TRBV11-1; CDR3 protein: CASSRTGGAGYTF; CDR3 DNA: TGTGCCAGCAGCCGGACAGGGGGAGCTGGCTACACCTTC
J gene: TRBJ1-5; clone size: -; D gene: -; CDR3 length: 13; V gene: TRBV19; CDR3 protein: CASSIRPNQPQHF; CDR3 DNA: TGTGCCAGTAGTATAAGGCCTAATCAGCCCCAGCATTTT
J gene: TRBJ1-5; clone size: -; D gene: -; CDR3 length: 13; V gene: TRBV30; CDR3 protein: CAWRKDSNQPQHF; CDR3 DNA: TGTGCCTGGAGAAAGGATAGCAATCAGCCCCAGCATTTT
J gene: TRBJ2-1; clone size: -; D gene: -; CDR3 length: 14; V gene: TRBV4-1; CDR3 protein: CASSPLGEYNEQFF; CDR3 DNA: TGCGCCAGCAGCCCCTTGGGGGAGTACAATGAGCAGTTCTTC
J gene: TRBJ1-3; clone size: -; D gene: TRBD1; CDR3 length: 17; V gene: TRBV15; CDR3 protein: CATSRGGQGAAGNTIYF; CDR3 DNA: TGTGCCACCAGCAGAGGAGGACAGGGGGCGGCTGGAAACACCATATATTTT
J gene: TRBJ1-5; clone size: -; D gene: TRBD1; CDR3 length: 12; V gene: TRBV19; CDR3 protein: CWDSSYNQPQHF; CDR3 DNA: TGTTGGGACAGCTCCTACAATCAGCCCCAGCATTTT
J gene: TRBJ2-5; clone size: once; D gene: -; CDR3 length: 13; V gene: TRBV30; CDR3 protein: CAWSVRGVETQYF; CDR3 DNA: TGTGCCTGGAGTGTACGAGGGGTGGAGACCCAGTACTTC
J gene: TRBJ2-5; clone size: -; D gene: -; CDR3 length: 15; V gene: TRBV7-9; CDR3 protein: CASSTEESSFETQYF; CDR3 DNA: TGTGCCAGCAGCACAGAAGAGTCTAGCTTCGAGACCCAGTACTTC
J gene: TRBJ1-1; clone size: -; D gene: -; CDR3 length: 15; V gene: TRBV30; CDR3 protein: CAWIPTGWSNTEAFF; CDR3 DNA: TGTGCCTGGATCCCAACGGGGTGGTCGAACACTGAAGCTTTCTTT
J gene: TRBJ2-2; clone size: -; D gene: -; CDR3 length: 16; V gene: TRBV5-1; CDR3 protein: CASSPYLGSNTGELFF; CDR3 DNA: TGCGCCAGCAGCCCTTATTTGGGGTCGAACACCGGGGAGCTGTTTTTT
J gene: TRBJ1-4; clone size: -; D gene: -; CDR3 length: 15; V gene: TRBV5-1; CDR3 protein: CASSPQGSTDEKLFF; CDR3 DNA: TGCGCCAGCAGCCCCCAGGGATCGACGGATGAAAAACTGTTTTTT
J gene: TRBJ1-1; clone size: -; D gene: -; CDR3 length: 13; V gene: TRBV5-4; CDR3 protein: CASSLAGSPEAFF; CDR3 DNA: TGTGCCAGCAGCTTGGCCGGGAGCCCTGAAGCTTTCTTT
J gene: TRBJ1-5; clone size: -; D gene: -; CDR3 length: 15; V gene: TRBV2; CDR3 protein: CASSLGQISNQPQHF; CDR3 DNA: TGTGCCAGCAGCCTCGGGCAGATTAGCAATCAGCCCCAGCATTTT
J gene: TRBJ1-2; clone size: -; D gene: -; CDR3 length: 12; V gene: TRBV28; CDR3 protein: CASSDLNRGYTF; CDR3 DNA: TGTGCCAGCAGCGATCTGAATCGGGGCTACACCTTC
J gene: TRBJ1-3; clone size: -; D gene: TRBD1; CDR3 length: 15; V gene: TRBV10-3; CDR3 protein: CAISGGTGTGNTIYF; CDR3 DNA: TGTGCCATCAGTGGGGGGACAGGGACTGGAAACACCATATATTTT
J gene: TRBJ2-7; clone size: -; D gene: TRBD1; CDR3 length: 14; V gene: TRBV11-2; CDR3 protein: CASRTGTGSSEQYF; CDR3 DNA: TGTGCCAGCAGAACCGGGACAGGCTCATCCGAGCAGTACTTC
J gene: TRBJ2-7; clone size: few; D gene: -; CDR3 length: 13; V gene: TRBV7-9; CDR3 protein: CASTKTATYEQYF; CDR3 DNA: TGTGCCAGCACCAAGACAGCGACCTACGAGCAGTACTTC
J gene: TRBJ2-1; clone size: -; D gene: TRBD2; CDR3 length: 23; V gene: TRBV27; CDR3 protein: CASRLRSWTSGRPLDLSYNEQFF; CDR3 DNA: TGTGCCAGCAGGCTTCGATCTTGGACTAGCGGGAGACCCCTGGACCTCTCCTACAATGAGCAGTTCTTC
J gene: TRBJ1-1; clone size: -; D gene: TRBD1; CDR3 length: 15; V gene: TRBV4-1; CDR3 protein: CASSREQGGGTEAFF; CDR3 DNA: TGCGCCAGCAGCCGGGAACAGGGGGGAGGCACTGAAGCTTTCTTT
J gene: TRBJ2-3; clone size: -; D gene: TRBD2; CDR3 length: 18; V gene: TRBV14; CDR3 protein: CASSQDRGLAGARDTQYF; CDR3 DNA: TGTGCCAGCAGCCAAGATCGGGGACTAGCGGGAGCTCGGGATACGCAGTATTTT
J gene: TRBJ1-3; clone size: -; D gene: -; CDR3 length: 15; V gene: TRBV6-5; CDR3 protein: CASSYQTGAGNTIYF; CDR3 DNA: TGTGCCAGCAGTTACCAGACAGGTGCCGGAAACACCATATATTTT
J gene: TRBJ1-2; clone size: -; D gene: -; CDR3 length: 15; V gene: TRBV30; CDR3 protein: CAWKRGRALNYGYTF; CDR3 DNA: TGTGCCTGGAAACGGGGCAGGGCACTTAACTATGGCTACACCTTC
J gene: TRBJ1-4; clone size: -; D gene: -; CDR3 length: 17; V gene: TRBV5-5; CDR3 protein: CASSYPTGQRRNEKLFF; CDR3 DNA: TGTGCCAGCAGCTACCCAACCGGACAGAGAAGAAATGAAAAACTGTTTTTT
J gene: TRBJ1-5; clone size: -; D gene: -; CDR3 length: 20; V gene: TRBV6-1; CDR3 protein: CASSEASPWQEGRGNQPQHF; CDR3 DNA: TGTGCCAGCAGTGAAGCTTCCCCCTGGCAGGAGGGGCGAGGCAATCAGCCCCAGCATTTT
J gene: TRBJ1-3; clone size: -; D gene: -; CDR3 length: 12; V gene: TRBV6-5; CDR3 protein: CASSRDQYTIYF; CDR3 DNA: TGTGCCAGCAGTAGAGACCAGTACACCATATATTTT
J gene: TRBJ2-5; clone size: -; D gene: TRBD1; CDR3 length: 14; V gene: TRBV9; CDR3 protein: CASTGQAAAETQYF; CDR3 DNA: TGTGCCAGCACTGGACAGGCCGCGGCGGAGACCCAGTACTTC
J gene: TRBJ2-6; clone size: -; D gene: TRBD1; CDR3 length: 18; V gene: TRBV5-4; CDR3 protein: CASSLRGQGLSRANVLTF; CDR3 DNA: TGTGCCAGCAGCTTGAGGGGACAGGGGCTATCCCGGGCCAACGTCCTGACTTTC
J gene: TRBJ1-2; clone size: -; D gene: TRBD1; CDR3 length: 13; V gene: TRBV6-5; CDR3 protein: CASRLTGNYGYTF; CDR3 DNA: TGTGCCAGCAGATTGACAGGGAACTATGGCTACACCTTC
J gene: TRBJ1-1; clone size: -; D gene: -; CDR3 length: 16; V gene: TRBV3-1/TRBV3-2; CDR3 protein: CASSQGDNRGAGEAFF; CDR3 DNA: TGTGCCAGCAGCCAAGGTGATAATCGAGGGGCCGGTGAGGCTTTCTTT
J gene: TRBJ2-2; clone size: -; D gene: -; CDR3 length: 17; V gene: TRBV6-1; CDR3 protein: CASSEDPPGHATGELFF; CDR3 DNA: TGTGCCAGCAGTGAAGATCCCCCAGGGCACGCCACCGGGGAGCTGTTTTTT
J gene: TRBJ1-1; clone size: -; D gene: -; CDR3 length: 13; V gene: TRBV6-6; CDR3 protein: CASRIQGSTEAFF; CDR3 DNA: TGTGCCAGCAGAATACAGGGATCCACTGAAGCTTTCTTT
J gene: TRBJ2-2; clone size: -; D gene: TRBD2; CDR3 length: 17; V gene: TRBV7-3; CDR3 protein: CASSVSGTSANTGELFF; CDR3 DNA: TGTGCCAGCAGCGTCTCCGGGACTAGCGCGAACACCGGGGAGCTGTTTTTT
J gene: TRBJ2-3; clone size: -; D gene: -; CDR3 length: 11; V gene: TRBV19; CDR3 protein: CASSLSDTQYF; CDR3 DNA: TGTGCCAGTAGTTTATCAGATACGCAGTATTTT
J gene: TRBJ2-5; clone size: -; D gene: TRBD2; CDR3 length: 14; V gene: TRBV5-1; CDR3 protein: CASSAGPGGETQYF; CDR3 DNA: TGCGCCAGCAGCGCGGGACCGGGGGGAGAGACCCAGTACTTC
J gene: TRBJ1-5; clone size: -; D gene: -; CDR3 length: 15; V gene: TRBV7-9; CDR3 protein: CASGFGGYSNQPQHF; CDR3 DNA: TGTGCCAGCGGTTTTGGCGGTTATAGCAATCAGCCCCAGCATTTT
J gene: TRBJ2-3; clone size: -; D gene: TRBD2; CDR3 length: 15; V gene: TRBV6-5; CDR3 protein: CASRVLAGVGDTQYF; CDR3 DNA: TGTGCCAGCAGGGTACTAGCGGGAGTTGGAGATACGCAGTATTTT
J gene: TRBJ2-7; clone size: -; D gene: -; CDR3 length: 14; V gene: TRBV7-6; CDR3 protein: CASSLAHGSYEQYF; CDR3 DNA: TGTGCCAGCAGCTTAGCGCACGGGTCCTACGAGCAGTACTTC
J gene: TRBJ2-1; clone size: -; D gene: -; CDR3 length: 13; V gene: TRBV10-1; CDR3 protein: CASSEKSYNEQFF; CDR3 DNA: TGCGCCAGCAGTGAAAAAAGTTACAATGAGCAGTTCTTC
J gene: TRBJ2-3; clone size: -; D gene: -; CDR3 length: 14; V gene: TRBV10-3; CDR3 protein: CAIRDTGIPDTQYF; CDR3 DNA: TGTGCCATCCGGGACACAGGCATCCCAGATACGCAGTATTTT
J gene: TRBJ1-6; clone size: -; D gene: -; CDR3 length: 15; V gene: TRBV30; CDR3 protein: CAWSPSPGPGSPLHF; CDR3 DNA: TGTGCCTGGAGTCCTTCGCCAGGGCCAGGCTCACCCCTCCACTTT
J gene: TRBJ1-1; clone size: -; D gene: -; CDR3 length: 14; V gene: TRBV11-1; CDR3 protein: CASSFGRLNTEAFF; CDR3 DNA: TGTGCCAGCAGCTTCGGACGGCTGAACACTGAAGCTTTCTTT
J gene: TRBJ1-1; clone size: -; D gene: -; CDR3 length: 15; V gene: TRBV4-1; CDR3 protein: CASSQEPGSANKAFF; CDR3 DNA: TGCGCCAGCAGCCAAGAACCAGGGTCAGCCAACAAAGCTTTCTTT
J gene: TRBJ1-5; clone size: -; D gene: -; CDR3 length: 12; V gene: TRBV5-1; CDR3 protein: CASSLDGQPQHF; CDR3 DNA: TGCGCCAGCAGCTTGGATGGTCAGCCCCAGCATTTT
J gene: TRBJ2-7; clone size: -; D gene: -; CDR3 length: 13; V gene: TRBV3-1/TRBV3-2; CDR3 protein: CASSQTDLSEQYF; CDR3 DNA: TGTGCCAGCAGCCAGACGGACCTCAGCGAGCAGTACTTC
J gene: TRBJ1-4; clone size: once; D gene: TRBD1; CDR3 length: 18; V gene: TRBV2; CDR3 protein: CASSDRGHLVATNEKLFF; CDR3 DNA: TGTGCCAGCAGTGACAGGGGGCACCTAGTTGCAACTAATGAAAAACTGTTTTTT
J gene: TRBJ2-5; clone size: -; D gene: -; CDR3 length: 15; V gene: TRBV5-1; CDR3 protein: CASSSGPSPQETQYF; CDR3 DNA: TGCGCCAGCAGCTCCGGACCGTCCCCTCAAGAGACCCAGTACTTC